This TCR beta chain was captured by sequencing in a study of blood T cell repertoires in COVID-19. Generated by immunoSEQ multiplex PCR, the TCRdb table keeps only in-frame clones and is missing some. The data show approximately 100,000 clones, with approximately 84% seen just once and 4% to 5.5% held by the top ten. Only one count was recorded for this clone. The clonotype originates from a man aged 60 to 75 with acute or convalescent COVID-19. Sequencing was done on a sample of peripheral blood.

The CDR3 is CASSPMGIKRAFF. The CDR3 DNA sequence: TGTGCCAGCAGCCCCATGGGGATTAAGCGGGCTTTCTTT. The V call is TRBV7-2, the J call TRBJ1-1; D gene unclear. V lost 5 bases to trimming and J lost 11 bases, with 18 bases between them. Germline CDR1 reads SGHTA; CDR2 reads FQGNSA. The CDR3 is 13 amino acids.